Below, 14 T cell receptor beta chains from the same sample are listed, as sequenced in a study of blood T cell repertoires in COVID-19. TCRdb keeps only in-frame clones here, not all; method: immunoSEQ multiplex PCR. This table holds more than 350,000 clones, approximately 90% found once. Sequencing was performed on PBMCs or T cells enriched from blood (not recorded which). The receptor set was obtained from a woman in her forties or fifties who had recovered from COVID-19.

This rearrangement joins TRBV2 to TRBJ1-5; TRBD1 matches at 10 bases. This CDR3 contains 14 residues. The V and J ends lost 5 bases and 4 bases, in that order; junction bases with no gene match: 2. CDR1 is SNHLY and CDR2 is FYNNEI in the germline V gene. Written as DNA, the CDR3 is TGTGCCAGCAGTTGGGACAGGGGAAATCAGCCCCAGCATTTT. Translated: CASSWDRGNQPQHF.

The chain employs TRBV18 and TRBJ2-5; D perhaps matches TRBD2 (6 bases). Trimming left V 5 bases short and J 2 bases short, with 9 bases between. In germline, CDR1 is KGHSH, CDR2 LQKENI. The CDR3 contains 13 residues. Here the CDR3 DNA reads TGTGCCAGCTCATCCGGACTACAAGAGACCCAGTACTTC. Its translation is CASSSGLQETQYF.

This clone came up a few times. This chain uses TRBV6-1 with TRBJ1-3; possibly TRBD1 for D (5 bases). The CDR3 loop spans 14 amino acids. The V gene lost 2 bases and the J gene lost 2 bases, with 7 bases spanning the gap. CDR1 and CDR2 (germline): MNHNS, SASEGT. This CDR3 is CASSESTAGNTIYF. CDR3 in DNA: TGTGCCAGCAGTGAATCGACAGCTGGAAACACCATATATTTT.

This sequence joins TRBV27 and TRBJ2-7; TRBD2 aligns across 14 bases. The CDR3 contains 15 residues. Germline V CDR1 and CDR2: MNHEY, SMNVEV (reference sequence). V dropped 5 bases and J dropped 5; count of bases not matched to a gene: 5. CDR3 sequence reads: CASSKPGLAGDEQYF. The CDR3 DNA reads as TGTGCCAGCAGTAAACCGGGACTAGCGGGGGACGAGCAGTACTTC.

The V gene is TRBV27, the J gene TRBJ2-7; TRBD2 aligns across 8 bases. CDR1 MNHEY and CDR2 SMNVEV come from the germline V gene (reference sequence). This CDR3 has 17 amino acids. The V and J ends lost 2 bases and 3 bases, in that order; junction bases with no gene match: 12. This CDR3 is CASSLIGGGQESYEQYF. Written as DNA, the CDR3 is TGTGCCAGCAGTTTAATCGGGGGGGGGCAGGAGAGCTACGAGCAGTACTTC.

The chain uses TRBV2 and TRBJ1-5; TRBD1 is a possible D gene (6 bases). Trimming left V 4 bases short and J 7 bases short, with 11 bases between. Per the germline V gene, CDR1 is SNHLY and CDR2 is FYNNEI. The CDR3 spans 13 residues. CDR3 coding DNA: TGTGCCAGCAGTGGGGAGGGGGAACAGCCCCAGCATTTT. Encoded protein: CASSGEGEQPQHF.

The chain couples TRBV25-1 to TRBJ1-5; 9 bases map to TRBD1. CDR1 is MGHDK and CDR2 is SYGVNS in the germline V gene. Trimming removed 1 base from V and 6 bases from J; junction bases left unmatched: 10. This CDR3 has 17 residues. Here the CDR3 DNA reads TGTGCCAGCAGTGAATCAGCCGTACAGGGGGCAACTCAGCCCCAGCATTTT. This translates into CASSESAVQGATQPQHF.

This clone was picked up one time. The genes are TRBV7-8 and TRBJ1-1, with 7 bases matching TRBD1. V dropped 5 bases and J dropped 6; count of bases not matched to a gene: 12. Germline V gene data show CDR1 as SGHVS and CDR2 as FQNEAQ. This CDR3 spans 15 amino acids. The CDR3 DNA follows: TGTGCCAGCAGCAAAGGTTCAGGGGGTGTAGCTGAAGCTTTCTTT. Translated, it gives CASSKGSGGVAEAFF.

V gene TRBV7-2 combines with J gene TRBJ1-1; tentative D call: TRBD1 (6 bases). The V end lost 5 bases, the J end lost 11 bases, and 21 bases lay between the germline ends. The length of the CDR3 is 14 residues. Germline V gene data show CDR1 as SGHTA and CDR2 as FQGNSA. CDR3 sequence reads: CASSPGGQKVVAFF. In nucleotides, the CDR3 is TGTGCCAGCAGCCCCGGGGGGCAGAAGGTGGTGGCTTTCTTT.

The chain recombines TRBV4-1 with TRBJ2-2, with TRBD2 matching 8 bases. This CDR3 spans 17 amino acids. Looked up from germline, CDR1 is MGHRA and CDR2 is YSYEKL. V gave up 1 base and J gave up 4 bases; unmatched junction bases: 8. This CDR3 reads CASSQGFAGGVTGELFF. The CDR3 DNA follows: TGCGCCAGCAGCCAAGGATTTGCGGGGGGAGTCACCGGGGAGCTGTTTTTT.

CDR3 in amino acids: CASSLTRNQPQHF. In nucleotides, the CDR3 is TGTGCCAGCAGTTTAACCAGGAATCAGCCCCAGCATTTT. The chain couples TRBV28 to TRBJ1-5; D ambiguous. CDR1 and CDR2 (germline): MDHEN, SYDVKM. The CDR3 contains 13 residues. V dropped 2 bases and J dropped 4 bases, with 6 bases sitting between them.

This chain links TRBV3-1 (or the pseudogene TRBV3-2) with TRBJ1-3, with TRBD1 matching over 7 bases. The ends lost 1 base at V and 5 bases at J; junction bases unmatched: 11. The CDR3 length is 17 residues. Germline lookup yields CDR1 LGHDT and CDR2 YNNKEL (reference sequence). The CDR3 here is CASSQVTGSVARNTIYF. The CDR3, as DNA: TGTGCCAGCAGCCAAGTGACAGGGTCAGTAGCGAGAAACACCATATATTTT.

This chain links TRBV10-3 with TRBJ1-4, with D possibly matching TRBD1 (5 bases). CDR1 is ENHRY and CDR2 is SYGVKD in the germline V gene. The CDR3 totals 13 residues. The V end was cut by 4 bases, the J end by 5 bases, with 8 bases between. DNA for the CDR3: TGTGCCATCAGTGCAGGGAAGAATGAAAAACTGTTTTTT. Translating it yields CAISAGKNEKLFF.

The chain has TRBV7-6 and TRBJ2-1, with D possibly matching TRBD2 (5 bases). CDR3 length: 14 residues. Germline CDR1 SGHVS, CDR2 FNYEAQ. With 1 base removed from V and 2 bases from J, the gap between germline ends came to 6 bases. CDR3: CASSLDGTYNEQFF. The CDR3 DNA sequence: TGTGCCAGCAGCTTAGACGGGACCTACAATGAGCAGTTCTTC.